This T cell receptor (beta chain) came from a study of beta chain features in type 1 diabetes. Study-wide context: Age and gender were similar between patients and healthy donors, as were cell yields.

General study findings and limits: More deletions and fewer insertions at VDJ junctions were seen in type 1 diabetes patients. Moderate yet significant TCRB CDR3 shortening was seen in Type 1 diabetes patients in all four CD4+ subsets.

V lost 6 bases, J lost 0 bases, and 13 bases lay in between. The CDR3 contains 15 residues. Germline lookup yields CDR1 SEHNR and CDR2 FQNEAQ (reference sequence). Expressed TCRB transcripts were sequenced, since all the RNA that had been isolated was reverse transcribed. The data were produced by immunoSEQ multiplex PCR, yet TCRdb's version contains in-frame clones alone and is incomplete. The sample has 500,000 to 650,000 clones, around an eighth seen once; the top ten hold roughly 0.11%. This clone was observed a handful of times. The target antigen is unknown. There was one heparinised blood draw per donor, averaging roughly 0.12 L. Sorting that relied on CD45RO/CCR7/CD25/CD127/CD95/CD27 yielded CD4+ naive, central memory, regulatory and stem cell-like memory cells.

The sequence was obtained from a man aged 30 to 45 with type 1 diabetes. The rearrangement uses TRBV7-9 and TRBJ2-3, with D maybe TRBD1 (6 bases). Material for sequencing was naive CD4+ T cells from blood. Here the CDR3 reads CASSPITGSTDTQYF. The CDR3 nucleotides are TGTGCCAGCAGTCCCATTACAGGGAGCACAGATACGCAGTATTTT.